This T cell receptor (beta chain) was sequenced during a study of blood T cells in healthy people across ages. The CDR3 extends over 17 amino acids. J gave up 3 bases and V 0 bases, and 13 bases lay outside the gene matches. From germline, CDR1 is DFQATT and CDR2 SNEGSKA (reference sequence). The use of a sample-barcoded 5' primer and a J-beta primer mix characterized a second PCR of roughly 7 to 12 cycles. Tagging of each cDNA molecule was performed by a template-switch adaptor with 12 random nucleotides. TCRdb re-called the 5' RACE reads through MiXCR, storing one row per CDR3 protein. The sample carries about 1.1 million distinct CDR3 sequences, approximately 38% recorded once. On this clonotype itself: What it binds is unknown.

Study-wide points: As age increased, TCR beta diversity per million T cells fell in a roughly linear fashion. Whereas aged donors had fewer naive CD4+ cells, long-lived donors had more of them and higher diversity.

V gene TRBV20-1 combines with J gene TRBJ2-7; 8 bases align to TRBD1. This receptor was obtained from a man between 18 and 29 years old in good health. Material for sequencing was blood. In nucleotides, the CDR3 is TGCAGTGCTAGAGATTGGACTGGGGGGACAGGCAACTACGAGCAGTACTTC. As protein: CSARDWTGGTGNYEQYF.